A single T cell receptor (beta chain) is shown here with its context. CDR1 is SGHTA and CDR2 is FQGNSA in the germline V gene. The V end was cut by 2 bases, the J end by 0 bases, with 7 bases between. The CDR3 is made up of 15 amino acids. The sample originates from a study of control samples from healthy donors and cancer patients. The assay was immunoSEQ multiplex PCR, and TCRdb's table has in-frame clones only and misses some. The data hold around 93,000 clones, with just over 85% observed a single time. V usage is TRBV7-2 and J usage is TRBJ2-2, with D unresolved. Sequencing was performed on blood. This receptor was taken from a man aged 30 to 45 in good health. The CDR3 nucleotides are TGTGCCAGCAGCTTATCTAGAACGAACACCGGGGAGCTGTTTTTT. Translating gives CASSLSRTNTGELFF.